The clone carrying this T cell receptor (beta chain) was counted at least ten times. The source of the sample is a study of T cells after yellow fever vaccination. In TCRdb, the 5' RACE reads were re-called with MiXCR into one record per CDR3 protein. This table holds under 150,000 distinct CDR3 sequences, more than 6% found once. This CDR3 contains 16 residues. The V gene end was trimmed by 1 base and the J gene end by 7 bases; junction bases not matched to a gene: 9. Germline loops: CDR1 LGHDT, CDR2 YNNKEL (reference sequence). This TCR was sampled from a man aged 25-40 years who received the YFV17D yellow fever vaccine. J is TRBJ2-1 and V is TRBV3-1, with 8 bases that match TRBD2. Sample: CD4+ T cells sorted from PBMCs, taken 5 days after the yellow fever booster vaccination. DNA for the CDR3: TGTGCCAGCAGCCAAGCACCGGGAGGGTTGTGGAATGAGCAGTTCTTC. Its protein is CASSQAPGGLWNEQFF.